This paragraph covers one T cell receptor (beta chain) sequence. This entry is derived from a study of OX40 agonist ivuxolimab in advanced cancers. Autoimmune disease history or systemic immunosuppression meant exclusion. Using immunoSEQ multiplex PCR, the repertoire was profiled, and TCRdb retains in-frame clones only, with some absent. The sample gives about 68,000 clones, approximately 90% of which show up once; around 1% is in the top ten. The sequencing used CD4+ or CD8+ T cells sorted from blood, collected in a trial of the OX40 agonist ivuxolimab. This TCR was sampled from an adult with an advanced solid tumor such as melanoma, head and neck, liver or kidney cancer.

In DNA, the CDR3 is TGCAGCGTTGAATTCTTATCCAGGGAGCTGTTTTTT. Translating it yields CSVEFLSRELFF. The rearrangement joins TRBV29-1 to TRBJ2-2; D remains ambiguous. CDR3 length: 12 residues. CDR1 SQVTM and CDR2 ANQGSEA come from the germline V gene. Trimming took 2 bases from V and 9 from J, leaving 10 bases between them.